These T cell receptor beta chains were read from a single sample in a study of PD-1 blockade in classical Hodgkin lymphoma. TCRdb's table, derived via immunoSEQ multiplex PCR, lists solely in-frame clones and lacks some. The sample lists about 37,000 clones, around 88% occurring once. The sample here was peripheral blood mononuclear cells (PBMCs), taken before the second cycle of nivolumab. The receptor set was obtained from a human donor with classical Hodgkin lymphoma. Each CDR3 is given with its conserved first and last residue. A D gene is named only where the DNA matches it firmly. The size of a clone is reported for some rows only, either as once, few or many, or as a class for expanded clones.

>TRBJ2-5|TRBV5-4|.|.
TGTGCCAGCAGCTTGGTGTTCACTCGCCCCGACTTC
CASSLVFTRPDF
>TRBJ1-3|TRBV5-1|.|.
TGCGCCAGCAGCTTGACTGTCTCTGGAAACACCATATATTTT
CASSLTVSGNTIYF
>TRBJ2-2|TRBV18|.|.
TGTGCCAGCTCTTACCTGGACGGGGAGCTGTTTTTT
CASSYLDGELFF
>TRBJ1-1|TRBV5-1|.|.
TGCGCCAGCAGCTTGGGTAGGAACACTGAAGCTTTCTTT
CASSLGRNTEAFF
>TRBJ2-7|TRBV5-6|.|TRBD2
TGTGCCAGCAGCTTACGGCTAGCGGGACTACTAACAAACTACGAGCAGTACTTC
CASSLRLAGLLTNYEQYF
>TRBJ2-1|TRBV10-3|.|TRBD2
TGTGCCATCAGAGTTATTAGCGGGAGGGCCGTAGATGAGCAGTTCTTC
CAIRVISGRAVDEQFF
>TRBJ2-2|TRBV6-1|.|.
TGTGCCAGCAGTGAAGGGGGGGACGCCGGGGAGCTGTTTTTT
CASSEGGDAGELFF
>TRBJ2-1|TRBV9|.|TRBD2
TGTGCCAGCAGCGTAGATTATTTGGCTAGCGGGAGGGACAATGAGCAGTTCTTC
CASSVDYLASGRDNEQFF
>TRBJ1-2|TRBV2|.|.
TGTGCCAGCAGTGAAGATGGGGGTAACTATGGCTACACCTTC
CASSEDGGNYGYTF
>TRBJ1-1|TRBV6-5|.|.
TGTGCCAGCAGAACCGCAGAAAACACTGAAGCTTTCTTT
CASRTAENTEAFF
>TRBJ2-5|TRBV5-1|.|TRBD2
TGCGCCAGCAGCTTGGCGCTAGCGGCCCCCTCCCAAGAGACCCAGTACTTC
CASSLALAAPSQETQYF
>TRBJ1-2|TRBV10-3|once|TRBD1
TGTGCCATCAGAGAGGACAGGGCGAATGGCTACACCTTC
CAIREDRANGYTF
>TRBJ1-2|TRBV28|.|.
TGTGCCAGCAGTTCATCCGCAGAAGCTAACTATGGCTACACCTTC
CASSSSAEANYGYTF
>TRBJ2-3|TRBV7-9|once|.
TGTGCCAGCAGCATACTGAACACAGATACGCAGTATTTT
CASSILNTDTQYF
>TRBJ2-2|TRBV28|.|.
TGTGCCAGCAGTTTACGTGCAGGGGCGGACACCGGGGAGCTGTTTTTT
CASSLRAGADTGELFF
>TRBJ2-7|TRBV29-1|.|.
TGCAGCGCCCGGACAGATCCCTACGAGCAGTACTTC
CSARTDPYEQYF
>TRBJ1-2|TRBV25-1|once|.
TGTGCCACACAGGGATCTGGCTATGGCTACACCTTC
CATQGSGYGYTF
>TRBJ2-4|TRBV6-5|once|.
TGTGCCAGCAGTGGGAACCTTGGGGGGCGGCACATTCAGTACTTC
CASSGNLGGRHIQYF
>TRBJ2-5|TRBV29-1|.|.
TGCAGCGTTAACGGAATAGTAGAGACCCAGTACTTC
CSVNGIVETQYF
>TRBJ2-3|TRBV29-1|once|.
TGCAGCGTTGACACCAGGGTCGGGGCAGATACGCAGTATTTT
CSVDTRVGADTQYF
>TRBJ2-7|TRBV6-1|.|TRBD2
TGTGCCAGCACTTGGGCTAGCGGGACCTACGAGCAGTACTTC
CASTWASGTYEQYF
>TRBJ2-7|TRBV7-6|.|.
TGTGCCGGAGGGGGCCGAACCTACGAGCAGTACTTC
CAGGGRTYEQYF
>TRBJ1-2|TRBV5-4|.|.
TGTGCCAGCAGCTTGGGGGGACCAAATCCCTATGGCTACACCTTC
CASSLGGPNPYGYTF
>TRBJ1-1|TRBV18|.|.
TGTGCCAGCTCACCGAAAGCCGAAGAGAGAGATCCTGAAGCTTTCTTT
CASSPKAEERDPEAFF
>TRBJ2-7|TRBV5-6|.|TRBD2
TGTGCCAGCAGCTTGGGACTAGCGGTCTACGAGCAGTACTTC
CASSLGLAVYEQYF